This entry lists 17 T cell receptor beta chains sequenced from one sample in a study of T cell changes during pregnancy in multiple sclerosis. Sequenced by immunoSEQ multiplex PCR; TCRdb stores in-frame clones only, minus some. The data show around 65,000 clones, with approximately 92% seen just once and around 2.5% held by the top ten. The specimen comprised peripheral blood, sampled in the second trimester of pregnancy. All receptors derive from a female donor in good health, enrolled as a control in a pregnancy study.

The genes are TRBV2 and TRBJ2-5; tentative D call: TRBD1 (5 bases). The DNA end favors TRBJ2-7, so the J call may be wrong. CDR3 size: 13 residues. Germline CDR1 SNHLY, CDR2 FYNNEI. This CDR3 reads CASSVPGSYEQYF. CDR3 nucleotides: TGTGCCAGCAGTGTGCCAGGGTCCTACGAGCAGTACTTC.

CDR3 sequence: CASSYSAGGNSPLHF. As DNA, the CDR3 is TGTGCCAGCAGTTACTCGGCAGGGGGCAATTCACCCCTCCACTTT. This chain connects TRBV6-5 to TRBJ1-6; TRBD1 matches 8 bases. Trimming took 0 bases from V and 7 from J; bases not matched to a gene: 2. The CDR3 length is 15 residues. Looked up from germline, CDR1 is MNHEY and CDR2 is SVGAGI.

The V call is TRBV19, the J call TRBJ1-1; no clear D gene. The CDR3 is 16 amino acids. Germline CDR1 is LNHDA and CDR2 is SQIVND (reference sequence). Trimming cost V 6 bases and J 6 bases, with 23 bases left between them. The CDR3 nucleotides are TGTGCCAGTAGCCAGCGGGCAGACATCGTTAAGCCTGAAGCTTTCTTT. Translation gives CASSQRADIVKPEAFF.

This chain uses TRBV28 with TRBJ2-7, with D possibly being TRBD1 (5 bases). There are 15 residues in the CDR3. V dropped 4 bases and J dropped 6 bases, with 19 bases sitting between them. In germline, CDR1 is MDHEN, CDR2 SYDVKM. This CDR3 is CASSSQGAGPLEQYF. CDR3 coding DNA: TGTGCCAGCAGTTCCCAGGGTGCCGGACCTCTCGAGCAGTACTTC. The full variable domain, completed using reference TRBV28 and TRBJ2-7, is DVKVTQSSRYLVKRTGEKVFLECVQDMDHENMFWYRQDPGLGLRLIYFSYDVKMKEKGDIPEGYSVSREKKERFSLILESASTNQTSMYLCASSSQGAGPLEQYFGPGTRLTVT.

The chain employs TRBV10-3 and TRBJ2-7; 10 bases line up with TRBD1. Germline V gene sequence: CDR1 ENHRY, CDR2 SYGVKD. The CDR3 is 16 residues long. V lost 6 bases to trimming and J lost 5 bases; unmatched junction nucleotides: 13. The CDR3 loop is CAIRPTGGRALDEQYF. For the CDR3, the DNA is TGTGCCATCAGACCGACAGGGGGCCGAGCTCTGGACGAGCAGTACTTC.

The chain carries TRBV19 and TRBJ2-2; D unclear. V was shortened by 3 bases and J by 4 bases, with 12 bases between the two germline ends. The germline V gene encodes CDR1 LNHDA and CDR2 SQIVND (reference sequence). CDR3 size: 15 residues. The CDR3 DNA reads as TGTGCCAGTAGTATCACCGCGCCGGGCACCGGGGAGCTGTTTTTT. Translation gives CASSITAPGTGELFF.

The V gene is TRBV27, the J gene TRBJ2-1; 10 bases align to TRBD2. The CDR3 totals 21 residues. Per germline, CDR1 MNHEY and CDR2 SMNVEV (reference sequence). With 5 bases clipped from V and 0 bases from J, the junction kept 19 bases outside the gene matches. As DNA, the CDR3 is TGTGCCAGCAGTCCGGGGCTGGCTAGCGGGAGTGCCTATAGCTCCTACAATGAGCAGTTCTTC. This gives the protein CASSPGLASGSAYSSYNEQFF.

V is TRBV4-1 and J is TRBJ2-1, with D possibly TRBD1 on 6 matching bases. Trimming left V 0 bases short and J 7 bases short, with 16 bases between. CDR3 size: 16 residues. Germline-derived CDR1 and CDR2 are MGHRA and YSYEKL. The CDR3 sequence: CASSQEDRPRGNEQFF. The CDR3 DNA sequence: TGCGCCAGCAGCCAAGAAGACAGGCCCCGAGGGAATGAGCAGTTCTTC.

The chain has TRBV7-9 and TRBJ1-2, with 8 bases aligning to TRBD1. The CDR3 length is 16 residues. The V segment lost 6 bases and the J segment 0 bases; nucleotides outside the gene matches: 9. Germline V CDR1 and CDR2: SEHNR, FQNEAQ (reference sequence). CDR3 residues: CASRPRGPLTNYGYTF. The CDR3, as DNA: TGTGCCAGCAGGCCCAGGGGGCCCCTTACTAACTATGGCTACACCTTC.

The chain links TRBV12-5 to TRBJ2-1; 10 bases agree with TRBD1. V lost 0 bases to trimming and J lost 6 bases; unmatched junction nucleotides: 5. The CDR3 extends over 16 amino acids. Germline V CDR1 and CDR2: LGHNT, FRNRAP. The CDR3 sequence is CASGLVGTGDLNEQFF. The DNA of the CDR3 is TGTGCTAGTGGTTTGGTAGGGACAGGGGACCTCAATGAGCAGTTCTTC.

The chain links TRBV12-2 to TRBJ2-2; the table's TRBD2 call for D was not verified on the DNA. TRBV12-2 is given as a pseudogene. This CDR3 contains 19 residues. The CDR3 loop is CASRLAPPRGKGSTGELFF. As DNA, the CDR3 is TGTGCAAGTCGCTTAGCCCCTCCGCGAGGGAAGGGATCTACCGGGGAGCTGTTTTTT.

The DNA of the CDR3 is TGCAGCGGGCTAGACACGGGACAGGGGGCGGAGGGAAAACTGTTTTTT. This gives the protein CSGLDTGQGAEGKLFF. The chain is built from TRBV29-1 and TRBJ1-4, with TRBD1 matching over 12 bases. The CDR3 is 16 amino acids. The V segment lost 7 bases and the J segment 10 bases; nucleotides outside the gene matches: 16. Germline V gene data show CDR1 as SQVTM and CDR2 as ANQGSEA.

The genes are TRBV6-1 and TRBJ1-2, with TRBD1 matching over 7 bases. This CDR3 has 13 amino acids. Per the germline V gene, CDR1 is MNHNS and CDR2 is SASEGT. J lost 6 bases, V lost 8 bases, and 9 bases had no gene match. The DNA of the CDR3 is TGTGCCAGCGGCCTCAACAGGGGCCATGGCTACACCTTC. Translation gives CASGLNRGHGYTF.

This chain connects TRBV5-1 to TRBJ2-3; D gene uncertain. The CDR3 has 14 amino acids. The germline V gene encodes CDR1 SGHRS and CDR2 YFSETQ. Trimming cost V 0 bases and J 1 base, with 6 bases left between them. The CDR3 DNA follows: TGCGCCAGCAGCTTGGCCCAGGGCACAGATACGCAGTATTTT. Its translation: CASSLAQGTDTQYF.

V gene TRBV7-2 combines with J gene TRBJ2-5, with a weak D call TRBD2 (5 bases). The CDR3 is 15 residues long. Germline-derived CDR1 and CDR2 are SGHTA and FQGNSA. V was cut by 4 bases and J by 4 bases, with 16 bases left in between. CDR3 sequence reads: CASSWRTSMGETQYF. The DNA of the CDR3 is TGTGCCAGCAGCTGGAGGACCAGTATGGGAGAGACCCAGTACTTC.

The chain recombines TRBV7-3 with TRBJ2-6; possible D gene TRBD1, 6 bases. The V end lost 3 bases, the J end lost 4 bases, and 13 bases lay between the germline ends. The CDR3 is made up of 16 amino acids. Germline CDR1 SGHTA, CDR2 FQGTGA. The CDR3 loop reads CASSFGTIGGANVLTF. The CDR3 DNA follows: TGTGCCAGCAGCTTCGGGACAATTGGAGGGGCCAACGTCCTGACTTTC.

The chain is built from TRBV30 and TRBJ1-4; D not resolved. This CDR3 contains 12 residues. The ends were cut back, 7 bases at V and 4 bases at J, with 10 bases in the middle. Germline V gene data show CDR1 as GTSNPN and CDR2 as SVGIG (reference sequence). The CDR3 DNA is TGTGCCTCCTTCGGTAGTAATGAAAAACTGTTTTTT. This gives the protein CASFGSNEKLFF.